Listed here are 17 T cell receptor beta chains from one sample, sequenced in a study of blood T cell repertoires in COVID-19. Generated by immunoSEQ multiplex PCR, the TCRdb table keeps only in-frame clones and is missing some. The sample lists roughly 250,000 clones, 86% occurring once. Specimen: peripheral blood. These receptors all come from a man between 40 and 49 years old who had recovered from COVID-19.

V usage is TRBV29-1 and J usage is TRBJ2-3; 8 positions agree with TRBD1. The CDR3 is made up of 13 amino acids. Germline CDR1 and CDR2: SQVTM and ANQGSEA. The junction had 4 bases not matched to a gene; V was cut back by 6 bases and J by 2 bases. CDR3 sequence: CSVGTGPTDTQYF. The CDR3, as DNA: TGCAGCGTGGGGACAGGCCCCACAGATACGCAGTATTTT.

The CDR3: CASSIGPSQWNTEAFF. CDR3 coding DNA: TGTGCCAGTAGTATAGGCCCCTCGCAGTGGAACACTGAAGCTTTCTTT. V is TRBV19 and J is TRBJ1-1, with no clear D. This CDR3 is built from 16 residues. V was cut by 1 base and J by 1 base, with 13 bases left in between. The V gene's germline CDR1 is LNHDA and CDR2 SQIVND (reference sequence).

This chain uses TRBV7-8 with TRBJ1-6, with 8 positions matching TRBD1. Germline-derived CDR1 and CDR2 are SGHVS and FQNEAQ. V lost 5 bases, J lost 8 bases, and 8 bases stayed unmatched. The CDR3 loop spans 15 amino acids. CDR3 sequence (DNA): TGTGCCAGCAGCATAACAGGGGGGAGAGATTCACCCCTCCACTTT. This translates into CASSITGGRDSPLHF.

This chain connects TRBV6-2 or TRBV6-3 to TRBJ2-2; D is unclear. The CDR3 has 14 residues. Trimming cost V 5 bases and J 1 base, with 8 bases left between them. Germline assignment: CDR1 MNHEY and CDR2 SVGEGT. The CDR3 sequence is CASSVQLNTGELFF. CDR3 coding DNA: TGTGCCAGCAGTGTACAATTGAACACCGGGGAGCTGTTTTTT.

The chain employs TRBV6-5 and TRBJ1-1, with D hard to call. The V end was cut by 2 bases, the J end by 9 bases, with 13 bases between. Germline lookup yields CDR1 MNHEY and CDR2 SVGAGI. There are 13 residues in the CDR3. In nucleotides, the CDR3 is TGTGCCAGCAGTTACCAATCAGCGACCCAAGCTTTCTTT. Protein: CASSYQSATQAFF.

The chain combines TRBV27 with TRBJ2-4; the D gene is possibly TRBD1 (6 bases). The V gene lost 4 bases and the J gene lost 3 bases, with 16 bases spanning the gap. The CDR3 is 16 residues long. Germline V lookup: CDR1 MNHEY, CDR2 SMNVEV (reference sequence). This CDR3 is CASSWGFTGYKNIQYF. CDR3 DNA: TGTGCCAGCAGTTGGGGCTTTACAGGGTACAAAAACATTCAGTACTTC.

A single count supports this clone. The gene calls are TRBV4-1 and TRBJ2-5; D is possibly TRBD1 (6 bases). V was cut by 1 base and J by 0 bases, with 12 bases left in between. Germline V gene data show CDR1 as MGHRA and CDR2 as YSYEKL. This CDR3 region has 16 residues. CDR3 DNA sequence: TGCGCCAGCAGCCAAGGGGGACACTCCAACCAAGAGACCCAGTACTTC. Amino acids: CASSQGGHSNQETQYF.

Note on this clone: Other DNA variants within this sample encode the same CDR3. This chain uses TRBV7-6 with TRBJ2-1, with 15 bases identical to TRBD2. There are 15 residues in the CDR3. Per germline, CDR1 SGHVS and CDR2 FNYEAQ. V dropped 4 bases and J dropped 6; count of bases not matched to a gene: 1. CDR3 coding DNA: TGTGCCAGCAGCTCGGGACTAGCGGGAGGCAATGAGCAGTTCTTC. Protein sequence: CASSSGLAGGNEQFF.

This chain links TRBV4-3 with TRBJ1-6; 7 nucleotides match TRBD1. This CDR3 spans 16 amino acids. J lost 11 bases, V lost 0 bases, and 10 bases had no gene match. Germline CDR1 reads LGHNA; CDR2 reads YSLEER. In DNA, the CDR3 is TGCGCCAGCAGCCAAGATAGACAGGGAACCATTGCACCCCTCCACTTT. This encodes CASSQDRQGTIAPLHF.

This chain's CDR3 is CASSTRTSGTGELFF. The CDR3 DNA reads as TGTGCCAGCAGCACACGGACTAGTGGTACCGGGGAGCTGTTTTTT. The rearrangement links TRBV9 to TRBJ2-2, with 7 bases lining up with TRBD2. V dropped 4 bases and J dropped 5; count of bases not matched to a gene: 8. Germline V gives CDR1 SGDLS, CDR2 YYNGEE. The CDR3 loop spans 15 amino acids. Looking up the rest from reference TRBV9 and TRBJ2-2 gives the full variable domain: DSGVTQTPKHLITATGQRVTLRCSPRSGDLSVYWYQQSLDQGLQFLIQYYNGEERAKGNILERFSAQQFPDLHSELNLSSLELGDSALYFCASSTRTSGTGELFFGEGSRLTVL.

This clone was counted only a few times. The rearrangement uses TRBV28 and TRBJ2-1; D may be TRBD2 (7 bases). V dropped 10 bases and J dropped 3 bases, with 19 bases sitting between them. The CDR3 runs to 15 residues. CDR1 and CDR2 from the germline V gene are MDHEN and SYDVKM. The CDR3 region has the DNA TGTGCCACCATCCCCGGGGGCGGGAGCTACAATGAGCAGTTCTTC. Amino acids: CATIPGGGSYNEQFF.

The gene calls are TRBV10-1 and TRBJ2-3; TRBD2 might be the D (6 bases). Germline V lookup: CDR1 WNHNN, CDR2 SYGVQD (reference sequence). V was cut by 2 bases and J by 2 bases, with 11 bases left in between. The CDR3 is 15 residues long. In DNA form, the CDR3 reads TGCGCCAGCAGTGAGGCGGGACTTGACACAGATACGCAGTATTTT. Translating it yields CASSEAGLDTDTQYF.

The rearrangement joins TRBV5-1 to TRBJ2-1, with 7 bases fitting TRBD1. CDR3 length: 14 residues. Trimming took 3 bases from V and 5 from J; bases not matched to a gene: 5. Germline CDR1 reads SGHRS; CDR2 reads YFSETQ. Written as DNA, the CDR3 is TGCGCCAGCAGCTCGGGACAGTTTCACAATGAGCAGTTCTTC. It encodes CASSSGQFHNEQFF. The entire variable domain, with the rest obtained from reference TRBV5-1 and TRBJ2-1, is as follows: KAGVTQTPRYLIKTRGQQVTLSCSPISGHRSVSWYQQTPGQGLQFLFEYFSETQRNKGNFPGRFSGRQFSNSRSEMNVSTLELGDSALYLCASSSGQFHNEQFFGPGTRLTVL.

This chain uses TRBV7-9 with TRBJ2-5, with D possibly being TRBD1 (6 bases). The CDR3 sequence is 16 residues long. V lost 4 bases, J lost 2 bases, and 17 bases lay in between. In germline, CDR1 is SEHNR, CDR2 FQNEAQ (reference sequence). CDR3 residues: CASSSPIRGLQETQYF. CDR3 in DNA: TGTGCCAGCAGCTCCCCAATTAGGGGGTTACAAGAGACCCAGTACTTC.

The V and J genes are TRBV6-2 or TRBV6-3 and TRBJ2-7, with 10 bases identical to TRBD1. Losses at the gene ends were 6 bases for V and 2 bases for J; bases not matched to a gene: 13. This CDR3 has 17 residues. Germline V gene sequence: CDR1 MNHEY, CDR2 SVGEGT. The CDR3 DNA reads TGTGCCAGCAGCACTGGACAGGGGGGTTTGAGTACCTACGAGCAGTACTTC. This sequence encodes CASSTGQGGLSTYEQYF.

The chain joins TRBV6-5 to TRBJ2-5, with 7 bases fitting TRBD1. With V trimmed by 7 bases and J by 7 bases, 12 bases remained unmatched. Germline CDR1 is MNHEY and CDR2 is SVGAGI. The CDR3 is 14 amino acids. The CDR3 nucleotides are TGTGCCAGCAAAGGGACAGCAGGGGTAGGGACCCAGTACTTC. The encoded protein is CASKGTAGVGTQYF.

This clone was recorded at least ten times. The rearrangement links TRBV5-4 to TRBJ2-7, with D tentatively TRBD2 (5 bases). The germline V gene has CDR1 SGHNT and CDR2 YYREEE (reference sequence). The CDR3 spans 15 residues. Trimming took 0 bases from V and 6 from J, leaving 16 bases between them. The CDR3 region has the DNA TGTGCCAGCAGCTTGGCTCAAGTTGCGGGCACCGAGCAGTACTTC. Translating gives CASSLAQVAGTEQYF.